A selection of T cell receptor beta chains follows, all from one sample in a study of immune evolution from preneoplasia to lung adenocarcinoma. Libraries were prepared by immunoSEQ multiplex PCR; TCRdb keeps only in-frame clonotypes and omits some of them. This sample has under 3,000 clones, with 81% found just once. Source material: FFPE adjacent normal lung tissue. These receptor sequences come from a person aged 60 to 85 with lung adenocarcinoma. Each CDR3 is given with its conserved first and last residue. The D gene is left open where the match is weak. Rows give clone size only sometimes, using once, few, many, or a class for an expanded clone.

TRBJ2-2 NA NA TRBV2 TGTGCCAGCATCGCGCAGGGCGGCACCGGGGAGCTGTTTTTT CASIAQGGTGELFF
TRBJ2-7 TRBD2 NA TRBV27 TGTGCCAGCAGTCCATCTGGCGGGGGGGAGCCCTACGAGCAGTACTTC CASSPSGGGEPYEQYF
TRBJ2-5 TRBD2 NA TRBV7-2 TGTGCCAGCAGCTTAGAACTAGCGGGAGCAGAGACCCAGTACTTC CASSLELAGAETQYF
TRBJ2-2 NA NA TRBV5-1 TGCTCCAGCAGTAGCGGACAGAACACCGGGGAGCTGTTTTTT CSSSSGQNTGELFF
TRBJ2-5 NA few TRBV21-1 TGTGCCAGCAGCGCCCGTCTCCGGACTCAAGAGGGGCGGGAGACCCAGTACTTC CASSARLRTQEGRETQYF
TRBJ2-7 TRBD2 NA TRBV5-1 TGCGCCAGCAGCTTGGTAGCGGGGAGCTCCTACGAGCAGTACTTC CASSLVAGSSYEQYF
TRBJ1-1 NA few TRBV11-2 TGTGCCAGCAGCTTAGTGGGGAGGGCTGAAGCTTTCTTT CASSLVGRAEAFF
TRBJ2-3 TRBD2 NA TRBV30 TGTGCCTGGAAGGGCGGGGGGGATACGCAGTATTTT CAWKGGGDTQYF
TRBJ1-5 TRBD1 NA TRBV4-1 TGCGCCAGCAGCCAACGACAACAGGGGTATCAGCCCCAGCATTTT CASSQRQQGYQPQHF
TRBJ2-7 NA large TRBV5-1 TGCGCCAGCAACAATGAGGGGGGTGAAGAGCAGTACTTC CASNNEGGEEQYF
TRBJ2-3 NA large TRBV29-1 TGCAGCGTTGTAGAGACTGCAGATACGCAGTATTTT CSVVETADTQYF
TRBJ2-3 NA NA TRBV27 TGTGCCAGCAGTTCCCTTTCTCGGGGAGAGCAGTATTTT CASSSLSRGEQYF
TRBJ1-1 TRBD1 NA TRBV11-2 TGTGCCAGCAGCTTAGACGGACAGGGGGCGAACACTGAAGCTTTCTTT CASSLDGQGANTEAFF
TRBJ2-5 TRBD2 NA TRBV4-1 TGCGCCAGCAGCCAAGAAGAGCATCTGGGACTAGCGGGAGAAGAGACCCAGTACTTC CASSQEEHLGLAGEETQYF
TRBJ2-3 TRBD2 NA TRBV28 TGTGCCAGCAGTGGGCGGGGGGGCACAGATACGCAGTATTTT CASSGRGGTDTQYF
TRBJ2-2 TRBD1 NA TRBV5-8 TGTGCCAGCAGCCTCGGACAGGGGGGGTCCGGGGAGCTGTTTTTT CASSLGQGGSGELFF
TRBJ2-5 NA NA TRBV28 TGTGCCAGCAGTTGGGTACAAGAGACCCAGTACTTC CASSWVQETQYF
TRBJ1-6 NA NA TRBV5-1 TGCGCCAGCAGCCTAGGACTCCAATATAATTCACCCCTCCACTTT CASSLGLQYNSPLHF